This T cell receptor (beta chain) came from a study of cytomegalovirus exposure and HLA in healthy donors. With regard to this clone: Its cognate antigen is unknown.

Amplification used 60 Vbeta primers and 13 Jbeta primers. TCRdb keeps only in-frame clones here, not all; method: immunoSEQ multiplex PCR. This sample's table reports over 30,000 clones. Overall study results and limits: Across donors, presence/absence analyses took sequencing depth to be roughly uniform.

The sequenced material came from PBMCs. The clonotype was recovered from a woman aged 40-49 years in good health and CMV-seropositive.

CDR3 bases: TGTGCCAGCAGCGGGGGGTGGTCGAACACTGAAGCTTTCTTT. Its translation: CASSGGWSNTEAFF. V is TRBV5-4 and J is TRBJ1-1; tentatively, D is TRBD1 (5 bases). Germline CDR1 SGHNT, CDR2 YYREEE (reference sequence). V lost 4 bases to trimming and J lost 1 base, with 11 bases between them. This CDR3 has 14 residues.